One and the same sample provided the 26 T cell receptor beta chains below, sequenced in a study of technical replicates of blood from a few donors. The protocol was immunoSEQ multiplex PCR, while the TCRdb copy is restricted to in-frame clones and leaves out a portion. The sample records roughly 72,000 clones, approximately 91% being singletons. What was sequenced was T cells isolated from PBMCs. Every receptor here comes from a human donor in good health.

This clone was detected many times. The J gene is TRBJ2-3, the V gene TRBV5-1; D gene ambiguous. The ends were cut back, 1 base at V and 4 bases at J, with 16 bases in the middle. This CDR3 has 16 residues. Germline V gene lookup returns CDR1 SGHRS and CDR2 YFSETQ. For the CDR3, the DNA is TGCGCCAGCAGCTTGTCTGGTGGAGCTCTCCCAGATACGCAGTATTTT. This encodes CASSLSGGALPDTQYF.

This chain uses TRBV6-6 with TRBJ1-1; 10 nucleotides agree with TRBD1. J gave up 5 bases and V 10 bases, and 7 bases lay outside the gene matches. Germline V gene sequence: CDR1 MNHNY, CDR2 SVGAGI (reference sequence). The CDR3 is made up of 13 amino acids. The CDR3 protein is CATAGQGNTEAFF. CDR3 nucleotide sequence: TGTGCCACGGCGGGACAGGGGAATACTGAAGCTTTCTTT.

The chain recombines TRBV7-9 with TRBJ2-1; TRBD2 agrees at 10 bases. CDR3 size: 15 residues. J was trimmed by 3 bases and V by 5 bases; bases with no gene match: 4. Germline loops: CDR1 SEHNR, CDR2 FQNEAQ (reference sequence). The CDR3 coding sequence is TGTGCCAGCAGCCAGCTAGCGGGAGACTACAATGAGCAGTTCTTC. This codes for CASSQLAGDYNEQFF.

CDR3 DNA sequence: TGTGCCAGCAGTTTTCTTTACGCCGGGACAGGGAAAGAGACCCAGTACTTC. Protein sequence: CASSFLYAGTGKETQYF. The chain is built from TRBV28 and TRBJ2-5; 9 bases are shared with TRBD1. J lost 3 bases, V lost 3 bases, and 11 bases had no gene match. Per the germline V gene, CDR1 is MDHEN and CDR2 is SYDVKM. This CDR3 has 17 amino acids.

This CDR3 reads CAITGLGGYTF. CDR3 nucleotide sequence: TGTGCCATTACAGGGCTGGGTGGCTACACCTTC. The rearrangement uses TRBV2 and TRBJ1-2; maybe TRBD1 (6 bases). The V end lost 10 bases, the J end lost 7 bases, and 13 bases lay between the germline ends. The CDR3 has 11 residues. CDR1 SNHLY and CDR2 FYNNEI come from the germline V gene.

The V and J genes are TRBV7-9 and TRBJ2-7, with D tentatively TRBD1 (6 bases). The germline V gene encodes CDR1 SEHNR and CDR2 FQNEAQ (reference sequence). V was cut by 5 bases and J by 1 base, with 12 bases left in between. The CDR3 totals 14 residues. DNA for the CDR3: TGTGCCAGCAGCCCCTCGGGACATTCCTACGAGCAGTACTTC. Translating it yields CASSPSGHSYEQYF. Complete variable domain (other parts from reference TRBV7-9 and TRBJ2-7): DTGVSQNPRHKITKRGQNVTFRCDPISEHNRLYWYRQTLGQGPEFLTYFQNEAQLEKSRLLSDRFSAERPKGSFSTLEIQRTEQGDSAMYLCASSPSGHSYEQYFGPGTRLTVT.

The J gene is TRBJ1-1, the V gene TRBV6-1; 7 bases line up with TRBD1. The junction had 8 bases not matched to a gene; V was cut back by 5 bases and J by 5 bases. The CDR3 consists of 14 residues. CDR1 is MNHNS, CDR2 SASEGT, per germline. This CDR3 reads CASSPDRAGTEAFF. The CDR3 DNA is TGTGCCAGCAGTCCCGACAGGGCTGGTACTGAAGCTTTCTTT.

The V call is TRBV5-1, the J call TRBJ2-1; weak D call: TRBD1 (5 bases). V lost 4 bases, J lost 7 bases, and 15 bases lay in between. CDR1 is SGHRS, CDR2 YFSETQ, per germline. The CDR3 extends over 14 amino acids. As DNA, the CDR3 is TGCGCCAGCAGCCACAACCCTCGGACAAATGAGCAGTTCTTC. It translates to CASSHNPRTNEQFF.

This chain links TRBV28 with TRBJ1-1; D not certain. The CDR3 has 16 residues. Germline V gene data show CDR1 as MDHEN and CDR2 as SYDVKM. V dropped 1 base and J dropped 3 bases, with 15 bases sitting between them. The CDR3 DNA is TGTGCCAGCAGTTTATATTCGAGAGGGAGGGACACTGAAGCTTTCTTT. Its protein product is CASSLYSRGRDTEAFF.

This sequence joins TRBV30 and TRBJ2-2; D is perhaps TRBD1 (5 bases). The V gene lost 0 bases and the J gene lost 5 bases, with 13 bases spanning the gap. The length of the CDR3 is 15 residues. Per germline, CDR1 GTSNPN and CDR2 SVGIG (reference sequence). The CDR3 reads CAWSVADIVTGELFF. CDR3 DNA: TGTGCCTGGAGTGTGGCGGACATCGTAACCGGGGAGCTGTTTTTT.

The CDR3 DNA follows: TGTGCCAGCAGCGGGGACAGGGAAATCTCGGTGCAGTACTTC. Translating it yields CASSGDREISVQYF. This chain uses TRBV28 with TRBJ2-7, with 9 positions matching TRBD1. The V gene's germline CDR1 is MDHEN and CDR2 SYDVKM. V dropped 6 bases and J dropped 9; count of bases not matched to a gene: 12. CDR3 length: 14 amino acids.

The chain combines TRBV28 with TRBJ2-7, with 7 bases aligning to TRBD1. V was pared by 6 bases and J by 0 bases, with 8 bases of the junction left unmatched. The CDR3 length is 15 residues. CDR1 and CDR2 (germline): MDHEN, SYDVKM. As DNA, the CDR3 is TGTGCCAGCAGCTCCAGGACAGGAATCTCCTACGAGCAGTACTTC. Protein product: CASSSRTGISYEQYF.

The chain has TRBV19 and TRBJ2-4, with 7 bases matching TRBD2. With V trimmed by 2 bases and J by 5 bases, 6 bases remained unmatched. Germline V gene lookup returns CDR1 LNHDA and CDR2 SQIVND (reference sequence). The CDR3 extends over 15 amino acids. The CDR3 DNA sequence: TGTGCCAGTAGTATATTATCCAGCGGGGAAAACATTCAGTACTTC. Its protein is CASSILSSGENIQYF.

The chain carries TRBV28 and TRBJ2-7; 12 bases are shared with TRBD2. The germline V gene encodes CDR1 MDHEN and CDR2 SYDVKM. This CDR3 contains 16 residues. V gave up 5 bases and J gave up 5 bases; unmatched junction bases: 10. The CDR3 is CASSVLTSGREHEQYF. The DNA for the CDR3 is TGTGCCAGCAGTGTACTGACTAGCGGGAGAGAGCACGAGCAGTACTTC.

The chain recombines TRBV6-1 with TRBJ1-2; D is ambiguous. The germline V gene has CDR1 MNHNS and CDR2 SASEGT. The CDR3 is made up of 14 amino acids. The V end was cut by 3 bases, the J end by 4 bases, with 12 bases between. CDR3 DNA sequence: TGTGCCAGCAGTGATTTGGAGGCTTTCTATGGCTACACCTTC. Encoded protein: CASSDLEAFYGYTF.

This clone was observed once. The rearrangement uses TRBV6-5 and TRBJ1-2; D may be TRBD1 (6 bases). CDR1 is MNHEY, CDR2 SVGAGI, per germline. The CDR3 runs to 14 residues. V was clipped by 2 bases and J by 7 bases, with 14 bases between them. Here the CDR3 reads CASSYRTQGSGYTF. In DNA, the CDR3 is TGTGCCAGCAGTTACAGGACCCAGGGGAGTGGCTACACCTTC.

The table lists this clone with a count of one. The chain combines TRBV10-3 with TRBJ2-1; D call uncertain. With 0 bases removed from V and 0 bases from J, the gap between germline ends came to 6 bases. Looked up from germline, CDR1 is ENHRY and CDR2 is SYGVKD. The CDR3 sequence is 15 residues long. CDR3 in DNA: TGTGCCATCAGTGAGTCTGGCGGCTCCTACAATGAGCAGTTCTTC. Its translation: CAISESGGSYNEQFF.

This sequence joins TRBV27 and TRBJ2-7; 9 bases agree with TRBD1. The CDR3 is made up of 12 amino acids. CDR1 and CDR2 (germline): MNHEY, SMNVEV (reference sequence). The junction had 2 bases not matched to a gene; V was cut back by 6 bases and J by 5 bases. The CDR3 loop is CASRGDRDEQYF. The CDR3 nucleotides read TGTGCCAGCAGAGGGGACAGGGACGAGCAGTACTTC.

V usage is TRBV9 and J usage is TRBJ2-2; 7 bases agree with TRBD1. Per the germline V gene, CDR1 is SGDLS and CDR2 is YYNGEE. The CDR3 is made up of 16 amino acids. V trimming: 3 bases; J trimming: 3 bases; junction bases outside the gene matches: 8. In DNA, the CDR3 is TGTGCCAGCAGCGAGACAGGGTTCTGGGACACCGGGGAGCTGTTTTTT. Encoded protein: CASSETGFWDTGELFF.

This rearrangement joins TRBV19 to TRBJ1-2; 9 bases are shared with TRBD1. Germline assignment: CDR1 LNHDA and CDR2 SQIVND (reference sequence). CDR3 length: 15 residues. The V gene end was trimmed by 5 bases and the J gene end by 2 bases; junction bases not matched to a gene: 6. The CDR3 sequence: CASSSRDRENYGYTF. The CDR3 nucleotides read TGTGCCAGTAGTTCCCGGGACAGGGAAAACTATGGCTACACCTTC.

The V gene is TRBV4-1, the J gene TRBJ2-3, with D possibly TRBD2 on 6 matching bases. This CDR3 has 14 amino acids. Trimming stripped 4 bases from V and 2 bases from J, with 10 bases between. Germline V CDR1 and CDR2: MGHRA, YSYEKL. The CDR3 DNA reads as TGCGCCAGCAGCCCCAGCGGGTCCACAGATACGCAGTATTTT. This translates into CASSPSGSTDTQYF.

The CDR3 reads CASSSLQGARTQYF. CDR3 DNA: TGTGCCAGCAGCTCCCTACAGGGGGCGCGGACCCAGTACTTC. The rearrangement joins TRBV9 to TRBJ2-5; 9 bases align to TRBD1. V shed 4 bases and J 7 bases; nucleotides not matched to a gene: 8. This CDR3 comprises 14 residues. Germline values: CDR1 SGDLS, CDR2 YYNGEE.

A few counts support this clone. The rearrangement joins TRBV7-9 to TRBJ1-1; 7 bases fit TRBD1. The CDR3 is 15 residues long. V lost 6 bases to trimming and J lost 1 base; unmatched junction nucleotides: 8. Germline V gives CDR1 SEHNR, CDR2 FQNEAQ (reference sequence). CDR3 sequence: CASREGRGANTEAFF. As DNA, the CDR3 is TGTGCCAGCAGGGAGGGCAGGGGGGCGAACACTGAAGCTTTCTTT. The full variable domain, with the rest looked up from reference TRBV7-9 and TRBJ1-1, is DTGVSQNPRHKITKRGQNVTFRCDPISEHNRLYWYRQTLGQGPEFLTYFQNEAQLEKSRLLSDRFSAERPKGSFSTLEIQRTEQGDSAMYLCASREGRGANTEAFFGQGTRLTVV.

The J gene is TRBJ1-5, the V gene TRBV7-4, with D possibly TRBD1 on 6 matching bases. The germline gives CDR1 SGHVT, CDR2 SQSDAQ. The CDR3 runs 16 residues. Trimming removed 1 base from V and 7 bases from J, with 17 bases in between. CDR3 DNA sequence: TGTGCCAGCAGCTTAGGAGGCAACAGGGAACGACAGCCCCAGCATTTT. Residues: CASSLGGNRERQPQHF.

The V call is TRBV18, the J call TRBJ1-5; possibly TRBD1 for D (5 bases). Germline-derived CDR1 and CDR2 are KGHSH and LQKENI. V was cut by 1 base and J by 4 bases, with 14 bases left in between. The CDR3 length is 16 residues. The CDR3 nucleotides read TGTGCCAGCTCACCACTTGTCGGGGGGAGGAATCAGCCCCAGCATTTT. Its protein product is CASSPLVGGRNQPQHF. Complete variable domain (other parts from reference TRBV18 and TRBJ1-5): NAGVMQNPRHLVRRRGQEARLRCSPMKGHSHVYWYRQLPEEGLKFMVYLQKENIIDESGMPKERFSAEFPKEGPSILRIQQVVRGDSAAYFCASSPLVGGRNQPQHFGDGTRLSIL.

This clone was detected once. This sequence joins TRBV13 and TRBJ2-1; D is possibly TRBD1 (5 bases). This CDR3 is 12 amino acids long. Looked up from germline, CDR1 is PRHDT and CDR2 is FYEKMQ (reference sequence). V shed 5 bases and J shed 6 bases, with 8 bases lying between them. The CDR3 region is CASSPRVNEQFF. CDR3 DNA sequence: TGTGCCAGCAGCCCCAGGGTCAATGAGCAGTTCTTC.